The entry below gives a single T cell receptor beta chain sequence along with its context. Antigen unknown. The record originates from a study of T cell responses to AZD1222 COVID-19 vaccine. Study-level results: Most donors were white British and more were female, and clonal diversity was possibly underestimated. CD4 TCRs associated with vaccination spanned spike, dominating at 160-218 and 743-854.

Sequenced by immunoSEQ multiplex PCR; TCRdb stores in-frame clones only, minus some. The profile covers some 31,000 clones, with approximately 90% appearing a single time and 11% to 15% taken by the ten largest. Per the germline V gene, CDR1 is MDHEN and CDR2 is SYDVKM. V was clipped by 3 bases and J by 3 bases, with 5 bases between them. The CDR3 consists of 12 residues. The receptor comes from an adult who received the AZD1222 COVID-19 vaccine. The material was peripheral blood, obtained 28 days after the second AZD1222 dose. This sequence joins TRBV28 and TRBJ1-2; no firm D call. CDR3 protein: CASSLQDYGYTF. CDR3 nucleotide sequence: TGTGCCAGCAGTTTGCAGGACTATGGCTACACCTTC.